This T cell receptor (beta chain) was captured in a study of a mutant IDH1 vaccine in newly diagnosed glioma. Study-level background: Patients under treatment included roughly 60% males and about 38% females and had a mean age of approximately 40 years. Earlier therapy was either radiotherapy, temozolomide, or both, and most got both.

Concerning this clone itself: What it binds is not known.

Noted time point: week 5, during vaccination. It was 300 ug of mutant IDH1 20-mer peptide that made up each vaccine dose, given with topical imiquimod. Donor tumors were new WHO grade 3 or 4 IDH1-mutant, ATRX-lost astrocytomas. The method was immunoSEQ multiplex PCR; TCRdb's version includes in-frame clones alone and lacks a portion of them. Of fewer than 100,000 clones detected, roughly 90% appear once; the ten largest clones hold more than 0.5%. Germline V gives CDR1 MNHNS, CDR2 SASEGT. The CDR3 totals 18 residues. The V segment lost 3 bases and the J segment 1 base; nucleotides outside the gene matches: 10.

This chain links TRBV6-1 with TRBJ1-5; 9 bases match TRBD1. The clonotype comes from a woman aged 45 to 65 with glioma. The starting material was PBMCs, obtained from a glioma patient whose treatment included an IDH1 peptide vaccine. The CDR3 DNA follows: TGTGCCAGCAGTGATATGGACAGGGGTATTGCGAGCAATCAGCCCCAGCATTTT. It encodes CASSDMDRGIASNQPQHF.